The 24 T cell receptor beta chains below were found in one sample sequenced in a study of T cells after yellow fever vaccination. TCRdb redid the calling of the 5' RACE reads with MiXCR, one entry per CDR3 protein. The repertoire holds roughly 250,000 distinct CDR3 sequences, 13% seen once, with less than 0.55% in the top ten. Sample: CD4+ T cells sorted from PBMCs, taken 45 days after the yellow fever booster vaccination. These TCRs come from a man aged 30 to 39 who received the YFV17D yellow fever vaccine.

This clonotype was counted a few times. This chain links TRBV2 with TRBJ2-5; no definite D call. Per the germline V gene, CDR1 is SNHLY and CDR2 is FYNNEI. This CDR3 is 12 amino acids long. Trimming cost V 3 bases and J 5 bases, with 7 bases left between them. The CDR3 coding sequence is TGTGCCAGCAGTGATACTTATGAGACCCAGTACTTC. This translates into CASSDTYETQYF.

This clonotype was seen repeatedly, ten times or more. The chain links TRBV4-2 to TRBJ2-1, with D tentatively TRBD2 (6 bases). The CDR3 runs 16 residues. CDR1 is LGHNA and CDR2 is YNFKEQ in the germline V gene. V was clipped by 4 bases and J by 7 bases, with 20 bases between them. The CDR3 spells CASSRDLANVRNEQFF. As DNA, the CDR3 is TGTGCCAGCAGCCGGGACCTAGCGAATGTTCGGAATGAGCAGTTCTTC.

The chain combines TRBV5-6 with TRBJ2-1; D is perhaps TRBD2 (6 bases). Germline CDR1 reads SGHDT; CDR2 reads YYEEEE. This CDR3 is 16 amino acids long. Trimming pared 2 bases from V and 0 bases from J, leaving 12 bases between. CDR3 nucleotides: TGTGCCAGCAGCTTTTTTAGCGGAAGCTCCTACAATGAGCAGTTCTTC. This codes for CASSFFSGSSYNEQFF.

This clonotype was counted between two and nine times. V gene TRBV11-2 combines with J gene TRBJ2-7; perhaps TRBD2 as D (6 bases). CDR3 length: 14 amino acids. V was pared by 8 bases and J by 4 bases, with 18 bases between. CDR1 and CDR2 (germline): SGHAT, FQNNGV. The CDR3 region has the DNA TGTGCCAGCTCCCCCCCCGCGGGAAGTTACGAGCAGTACTTC. It encodes CASSPPAGSYEQYF.

The chain couples TRBV7-2 to TRBJ2-7; D is unresolved. Deletions cut 0 bases from V and 3 bases from J, with 6 bases between. Germline values: CDR1 SGHTA, CDR2 FQGNSA. This CDR3 comprises 13 residues. The CDR3 loop is CASSLARIYEQYF. The CDR3 nucleotides are TGTGCCAGCAGCTTAGCGAGGATCTACGAGCAGTACTTC.

There are a few counts of this clonotype. The chain combines TRBV7-2 with TRBJ2-7, with unresolved D. The CDR3 has 13 amino acids. V shed 4 bases and J shed 3 bases, with 10 bases lying between them. Germline V CDR1 and CDR2: SGHTA, FQGNSA. The CDR3 loop reads CASSSALIYEQYF. The CDR3 DNA follows: TGTGCCAGCAGCTCCGCTCTGATCTACGAGCAGTACTTC. The full variable domain, completed using reference TRBV7-2 and TRBJ2-7, is GAGVSQSPSNKVTEKGKDVELRCDPISGHTALYWYRQSLGQGLEFLIYFQGNSAPDKSGLPSDRFSAERTGGSVSTLTIQRTQQEDSAVYLCASSSALIYEQYFGPGTRLTVT.

The gene calls are TRBV7-2 and TRBJ2-5; 9 bases are shared with TRBD2. This CDR3 spans 15 amino acids. Germline lookup yields CDR1 SGHTA and CDR2 FQGNSA. With V trimmed by 1 base and J by 6 bases, 6 bases remained unmatched. In DNA form, the CDR3 reads TGTGCCAGCAGCTTAGGCGGGAGGGCCTTACAGACCCAGTACTTC. Its translation: CASSLGGRALQTQYF.

This clonotype has just a few counts. V is TRBV7-2 and J is TRBJ2-1; 9 bases fit TRBD2. The V gene end was trimmed by 5 bases and the J gene end by 4 bases; junction bases not matched to a gene: 9. The germline gives CDR1 SGHTA, CDR2 FQGNSA. The CDR3 contains 16 residues. CDR3 amino acids: CASSPRLAVPYNEQFF. DNA of the CDR3: TGTGCCAGCAGCCCCCGACTAGCGGTACCTTACAATGAGCAGTTCTTC.

This clonotype was counted at least ten times. This chain joins TRBV20-1 and TRBJ2-7; TRBD2 aligns across 9 bases. The CDR3 spans 16 residues. The germline V gene encodes CDR1 DFQATT and CDR2 SNEGSKA (reference sequence). V shed 2 bases and J 4 bases; nucleotides not matched to a gene: 12. The DNA of the CDR3 is TGCAGTGCTAGACCCTCGATAGCGGGAGCTTTGTACGAGCAGTACTTC. It encodes CSARPSIAGALYEQYF.

A note on this clonotype: This may come from a read error, since a much larger clone is one base off. The chain carries TRBV5-1 and TRBJ2-1; D is uncertain. This CDR3 is 11 amino acids long. The germline V gene has CDR1 SGHRS and CDR2 YFSETQ. Trimming removed 2 bases at V and 13 bases at J, with 10 bases between. For the CDR3, the DNA is TGCGCCAGCAGCTTCCAACGGAAACAGTTCTTC. It specifies CASSFQRKQFF.

This clonotype was observed a handful of times. The rearrangement uses TRBV12-3 or TRBV12-4 and TRBJ2-3; D is undetermined. Deletions cut 3 bases from V and 1 base from J, with 5 bases between. The CDR3 loop spans 13 amino acids. The CDR3, as DNA: TGTGCCAGCAGTTTCATGGGCACAGATACGCAGTATTTT. This gives the protein CASSFMGTDTQYF.

This rearrangement joins TRBV7-9 to TRBJ1-2; D possibly corresponds to TRBD1 (5 bases). The CDR3 extends over 14 amino acids. CDR1 SEHNR and CDR2 FQNEAQ come from the germline V gene (reference sequence). V lost 2 bases to trimming and J lost 6 bases, with 13 bases between them. Here the CDR3 DNA reads TGTGCCAGCAGCTTAATCGCGGGGGATGATGGCTACACCTTC. Its protein product is CASSLIAGDDGYTF.

This clonotype was observed a few times. The rearrangement uses TRBV6-1 and TRBJ2-1, with D tentatively TRBD1 (5 bases). Germline V gene sequence: CDR1 MNHNS, CDR2 SASEGT. CDR3 length: 14 residues. V lost 4 bases and J lost 4, with 11 bases in between. The DNA for the CDR3 is TGTGCCAGCAGTGGACAGCCTTTTTACAATGAGCAGTTCTTC. This encodes CASSGQPFYNEQFF.

The sample holds a few counts of this clonotype. V usage is TRBV7-2 and J usage is TRBJ2-1; 8 bases are a match to TRBD1. CDR1 SGHTA and CDR2 FQGNSA come from the germline V gene. V was pared by 3 bases and J by 0 bases, with 7 bases of the junction left unmatched. The CDR3 has 17 amino acids. CDR3 sequence reads: CASSFTQGASSYNEQFF. In DNA, the CDR3 is TGTGCCAGCAGCTTTACGCAGGGGGCAAGCTCCTACAATGAGCAGTTCTTC.

The rearrangement links TRBV10-2 to TRBJ1-3; D uncertain. The CDR3 loop spans 13 amino acids. CDR1 WSHSY and CDR2 SAAADI come from the germline V gene. The V end was cut by 6 bases, the J end by 4 bases, with 10 bases between. The CDR3 sequence is CASRADGGNTIYF. The CDR3 DNA reads TGCGCCAGCAGGGCGGACGGAGGAAACACCATATATTTT.

The chain couples TRBV20-1 to TRBJ1-3, with D perhaps TRBD1 (6 bases). Germline CDR1 and CDR2: DFQATT and SNEGSKA (reference sequence). V was shortened by 1 base and J by 0 bases, with 7 bases between the two germline ends. The CDR3 sequence is 14 residues long. In DNA form, the CDR3 reads TGCAGTGCTAGAGTACAGGGCTCTGGAAACACCATATATTTT. This codes for CSARVQGSGNTIYF.

This clonotype was seen at least ten times. This chain links TRBV24-1 with TRBJ2-1, with a tentative D call TRBD2 (6 bases). The germline V and J ends were trimmed by 4 bases and 9 bases, with 12 bases remaining between them. The CDR3 sequence is 13 residues long. CDR1 is KGHDR and CDR2 is SFDVKD in the germline V gene. CDR3 amino acids: CATSEPGDGEQFF. The CDR3, as DNA: TGTGCCACCAGTGAACCGGGAGACGGTGAGCAGTTCTTC.

This clonotype was observed a single time. The CDR3 nucleotides read TGTGCCAGCAGTGGGGCCGCCCTCTCTCACGAGCAGTACTTC. Translated, it gives CASSGAALSHEQYF. The chain employs TRBV6-1 and TRBJ2-7; D uncertain. This CDR3 has 14 amino acids. V was pared by 4 bases and J by 5 bases, with 15 bases between. Germline values: CDR1 MNHNS, CDR2 SASEGT.

This clonotype has more than one count but fewer than ten. V and J are TRBV21-1 and TRBJ2-5. TRBV21-1 is labeled a pseudogene. This CDR3 contains 10 residues. CDR3 DNA: TGTGCCAGCATGGGGAAGACCCAGTACTTC. Protein: CASMGKTQYF.

This clonotype was counted only a few times. The rearrangement uses TRBV7-8 and TRBJ2-1; a weak D match, TRBD2 (5 bases). The CDR3 runs to 13 residues. Germline CDR1 and CDR2: SGHVS and FQNEAQ. With 5 bases removed from V and 12 bases from J, the gap between germline ends came to 17 bases. The CDR3 DNA sequence: TGTGCCAGCAGCCCCGCCGGGAAGCAAGGGCAGTTCTTC. Residues: CASSPAGKQGQFF.

This chain joins TRBV7-2 and TRBJ2-1; D not certain. The length of the CDR3 is 15 residues. Germline assignment: CDR1 SGHTA and CDR2 FQGNSA. V was trimmed by 5 bases and J by 0 bases, leaving 11 bases between them. DNA for the CDR3: TGTGCCAGCAGCGAGGTCCGGAGCTCCTACAATGAGCAGTTCTTC. Its translation: CASSEVRSSYNEQFF.

This clonotype turned up a few times. In nucleotides, the CDR3 is TGCAGTGCTAGAGTGCTAGCGTCGAACACCGGGGAGCTGTTTTTT. Encoded protein: CSARVLASNTGELFF. The chain is built from TRBV20-1 and TRBJ2-2, with a tentative D call TRBD2 (6 bases). Germline CDR1 reads DFQATT; CDR2 reads SNEGSKA (reference sequence). Trimming left V 1 base short and J 0 bases short, with 9 bases between. The CDR3 sequence is 15 residues long.

Regarding this clonotype: Germline is not matched at one junction end, which may reflect a read error. The chain recombines TRBV12-3 or TRBV12-4 with TRBJ1-1; 11 positions agree with TRBD1. The CDR3 consists of 15 residues. This chain's CDR3 is CAGRETGTGGTEAFF. CDR3 DNA sequence: TGTGCCGGCAGAGAAACCGGGACAGGGGGTACTGAAGCTTTCTTT.

This clonotype was counted many times. The CDR3 loop is CASSLSGGDTQYF. The CDR3 nucleotides are TGCGCCAGCAGCCTGAGCGGGGGGGATACGCAGTATTTT. The V call is TRBV4-3, the J call TRBJ2-3, with 9 bases matching TRBD2. This CDR3 is 13 amino acids long. The germline CDR1 and CDR2 sequences are LGHNA and YSLEER. J was trimmed by 6 bases and V by 4 bases; bases with no gene match: 2.